The 15 T cell receptor delta chains listed next were all sequenced from one sample in a study of gamma-delta T cells after stem cell transplantation. TCRdb re-analyzed the RT-PCR reads via CATT. The sample yields 700 or so delta-chain clones, roughly 5% seen once. Sequencing was performed on gamma-delta T cells. The receptors shown here come from a human donor. It is not recorded whose cells these are; they may come from a transplant donor.

This clone was recorded a few times. With a far larger clone one base away, a read error is the likely cause. The sample holds other DNA sequences that translate to the same CDR3. The gene calls are TRDV2 and TRDJ3; the match to TRDD3 covers 7 bases. The CDR3 is 20 residues long. Per the germline V gene, CDR1 is GEAIGNYY and CDR2 is EKD. DNA for the CDR3: TGTGCCTGTGACACGGCTTGGGGGACCGCAAGCTCCTGGGATACCCGACAGATGTTTTTC. Protein sequence: CACDTAWGTASSWDTRQMFF.

This clone was detected ten times or more. This sequence joins TRDV2 and TRDJ3; 7 bases line up with TRDD3. With V trimmed by 2 bases and J by 0 bases, 9 bases remained unmatched. Per germline, CDR1 GEAIGNYY and CDR2 EKD. The CDR3 totals 19 residues. CDR3 in amino acids: CACDITGDPNSWDTRQMFF. The CDR3 DNA is TGTGCCTGTGACATTACTGGGGACCCGAACTCCTGGGACACCCGACAGATGTTTTTC.

The chain has TRDV1 and TRDJ1, with 7 nucleotides matching TRDD3. Germline CDR1 TSWWSYY, CDR2 QGS. This CDR3 is built from 23 residues. V trimming: 2 bases; J trimming: 0 bases; junction bases outside the gene matches: 27. This CDR3 reads CALGETMGEYWGHTGGYTDKLIF. As DNA, the CDR3 is TGTGCTCTTGGGGAAACAATGGGGGAGTACTGGGGACATACGGGGGGGTACACCGATAAACTCATCTTT.

The chain employs TRDV2 and TRDJ1, with 9 bases lining up with TRDD3. V lost 6 bases, J lost 0 bases, and 10 bases stayed unmatched. This CDR3 spans 16 amino acids. In germline, CDR1 is GEAIGNYY, CDR2 EKD. The CDR3 nucleotides read TGTGCCTGTTTACCACTGGGGGAAGCGAACACCGATAAACTCATCTTT. Translated: CACLPLGEANTDKLIF.

Details on this clone: It is likely a read error: a sequence one base away is far more abundant. The sample holds other DNA sequences that translate to the same CDR3. DNA of the CDR3: TGTGCCTGTGACTTACTGCTGGGGGACGACACCGATAAACTCATCTTT. Translated: CACDLLLGDDTDKLIF. The V and J genes are TRDV2 and TRDJ1, with 8 bases matching TRDD3. In germline, CDR1 is GEAIGNYY, CDR2 EKD. CDR3 size: 16 residues. Germline trimming cut 3 bases from V and 0 bases from J; bases unmatched to any gene: 8.

In this sample, this clone turned up a few times. The chain joins TRDV1 to TRDJ1, with D possibly being TRDD3 (6 bases). The V gene's germline CDR1 is TSWWSYY and CDR2 QGS. The length of the CDR3 is 20 residues. The ends were cut back, 0 bases at V and 4 bases at J, with 27 bases in the middle. Here the CDR3 DNA reads TGTGCTCTTGGGGAACTTCAACCCAGAGTTGGGTACTGGGTTTGCGATAAACTCATCTTT. This encodes CALGELQPRVGYWVCDKLIF.

In this sample, this clone is medium-sized. A far larger clone differs by one base, so this is likely a read error. The chain has TRDV3 and TRDJ1; D gene unclear. The CDR3 extends over 16 amino acids. Trimming took 2 bases from V and 0 from J, leaving 19 bases between them. Germline V gene data show CDR1 as TVYSNPD and CDR2 as GDNSRS (reference sequence). CDR3 region: CAFLDKWAQYTDKLIF. DNA of the CDR3: TGTGCCTTTTTGGACAAGTGGGCTCAGTACACCGATAAACTCATCTTT.

This rearrangement joins TRDV2 to TRDJ1; D is ambiguous. Germline loops: CDR1 GEAIGNYY, CDR2 EKD. The CDR3 sequence is 16 residues long. Trimming removed 7 bases at V and 0 bases at J, with 20 bases between. The CDR3 reads CACGTKTHLYTDKLIF. DNA of the CDR3: TGTGCCTGCGGAACGAAAACCCACTTATACACCGATAAACTCATCTTT.

CDR3 region: CALGEHALLGILTDKLIF. In nucleotides, the CDR3 is TGTGCTCTTGGGGAACACGCCCTACTGGGGATACTTACCGATAAACTCATCTTT. This chain uses TRDV1 with TRDJ1; TRDD3 matches at 8 bases. The CDR3 has 18 amino acids. V was clipped by 1 base and J by 2 bases; unmatched bases: 12. Germline V gene lookup returns CDR1 TSWWSYY and CDR2 QGS.

With respect to this clone: This likely reflects a read error, since a far larger clone is one base away. This specimen includes other DNA sequences encoding the same CDR3. The chain combines TRDV1 with TRDJ1, with TRDD3 matching over 12 bases. V shed 2 bases and J 4 bases; nucleotides not matched to a gene: 20. The CDR3 length is 21 residues. The germline CDR1 and CDR2 sequences are TSWWSYY and QGS. CDR3 sequence (DNA): TGTGCTCTTGGGGAATTTCTCCCCAGTCGGTACTGGGGGATACTGAGCGATAAACTCATCTTT. This codes for CALGEFLPSRYWGILSDKLIF.

This clone was detected many times. Only one base separates this from a far larger clonotype, so it likely reflects a read error. Additional DNA sequences in this sample encode the identical CDR3. J is TRDJ3 and V is TRDV2; 12 bases are shared with TRDD3. CDR1 is GEAIGNYY and CDR2 is EKD in the germline V gene. The length of the CDR3 is 19 residues. The CDR3 DNA reads TGTGCCTGCGACACGGTACTGGGGGATACAGCCTGGGACACCCGACAGATGTTTTTC. Translation gives CACDTVLGDTAWDTRQMFF.

A note on this clone: TCRdb attributes to this sequence the protein of a much larger clone, which differs from the DNA translation at residue 10; a read error is likely, and the protein displayed is translated from the DNA. The chain couples TRDV3 to TRDJ1; 7 positions agree with TRDD3. The germline CDR1 and CDR2 sequences are TVYSNPD and GDNSRS (reference sequence). There are 16 residues in the CDR3. Germline trimming cut 0 bases from V and 1 base from J; bases unmatched to any gene: 11. The CDR3 here is CAFRLGIGWSTDKLIF. Here the CDR3 DNA reads TGTGCCTTTAGACTGGGGATCGGCTGGAGCACCGATAAACTCATCTTT.

Details on this clone: The amino acid sequence in TCRdb belongs to a much larger clone and departs from this DNA's translation at residue 18, likely a sequencing read error; the sequence shown is translated from the DNA. DNA for the CDR3: TGTGCTCTTGGGGAACCACCGGGACTGTACTGGGGGACTGGCGATAAACTCACCTTT. Translated: CALGEPPGLYWGTGDKLTF. This sequence joins TRDV1 and TRDJ1; 9 nucleotides match TRDD3. CDR3 size: 19 residues. Looked up from germline, CDR1 is TSWWSYY and CDR2 is QGS.

This clone was seen more than once but under ten times. With a far larger clone one base away, a read error is the likely cause. The sample holds other DNA sequences that translate to the same CDR3. The chain uses TRDV1 and TRDJ1, with 12 bases aligning to TRDD3. V was pared by 2 bases and J by 4 bases, with 20 bases of the junction left unmatched. Germline V CDR1 and CDR2: TSWWSYY, QGS. The CDR3 spans 21 residues. DNA of the CDR3: TGTGCTCTTGGGGAATTCCTCCCCAGTCGGTACTGGGGGATACTAAGCGATAAACTCATCTTT. Translated, it gives CALGEFLPSRYWGILSDKLIF.

This clone was seen a handful of times. With a far larger clone one base away, a read error is the likely cause. Other DNA sequences in this sample translate to the same CDR3. The chain has TRDV2 and TRDJ1; the match to TRDD3 covers 9 bases. The CDR3 has 16 residues. The V segment lost 3 bases and the J segment 0 bases; nucleotides outside the gene matches: 7. Germline V gene lookup returns CDR1 GEAIGNYY and CDR2 EKD. CDR3 sequence: CACDLLLGDDTDKLIF. The CDR3 coding sequence is TGTGCCTGTGACCTACTACTGGGGGACGACACCGATAAACTCATCTTT.